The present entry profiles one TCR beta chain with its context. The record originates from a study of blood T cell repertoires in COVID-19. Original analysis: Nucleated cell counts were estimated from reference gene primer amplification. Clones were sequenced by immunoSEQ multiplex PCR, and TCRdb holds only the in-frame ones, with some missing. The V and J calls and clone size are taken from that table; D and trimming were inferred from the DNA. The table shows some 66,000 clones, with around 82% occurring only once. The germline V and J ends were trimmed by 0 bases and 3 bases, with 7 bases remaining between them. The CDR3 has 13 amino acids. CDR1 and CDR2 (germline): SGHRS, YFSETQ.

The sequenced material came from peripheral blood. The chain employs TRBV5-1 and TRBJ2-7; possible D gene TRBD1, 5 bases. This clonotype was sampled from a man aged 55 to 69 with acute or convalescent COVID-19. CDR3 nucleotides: TGCGCCAGCAGCTTGGCGCAGGGCTACGAGCAGTACGTC. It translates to CASSLAQGYEQYV.